This T cell receptor beta chain was captured in a study of blood T cell repertoires in COVID-19. Study details: The cDNA or gDNA used as material had been derived from T cells, B-cell-depleted T cells, or PBMCs.

Trimming pared 5 bases from V and 5 bases from J, leaving 16 bases between. CDR1 SGHNT and CDR2 YENEEA come from the germline V gene. The CDR3 is made up of 14 amino acids. The table came from immunoSEQ multiplex PCR; TCRdb's copy has only in-frame clones and leaves some out. Of around 140,000 clones listed, over 80% are singletons. Input material: peripheral blood. The rearrangement links TRBV11-3 to TRBJ2-7; D remains unclear. The sequence came from a human donor in a cohort sampled during active COVID-19. The CDR3 loop reads CASSPGQSSDEQYF. CDR3 nucleotides: TGTGCCAGCAGCCCGGGTCAATCCTCGGACGAGCAGTACTTC.